The 20 T cell receptor beta chains in this list originate from one sample, sequenced in a study of pediatric ulcerative colitis. Assay used: immunoSEQ multiplex PCR; TCRdb lists only in-frame clones, some missing. The table lists 25,000 to 35,000 clones, approximately 82% of them singletons. The specimen sequenced was blood. Receptors were obtained from a boy younger than 18 with severe ulcerative colitis.

The chain has TRBV6-1 and TRBJ2-1; D uncertain. Germline assignment: CDR1 MNHNS and CDR2 SASEGT. V lost 5 bases and J lost 7, with 6 bases in between. The CDR3 totals 11 residues. The CDR3 is CASSWKNEQFF. The CDR3 bases are TGTGCCAGCAGTTGGAAGAATGAGCAGTTCTTC.

This chain uses TRBV6-1 with TRBJ1-1; D remains ambiguous. Trimming stripped 0 bases from V and 13 bases from J, with 24 bases between. Per the germline V gene, CDR1 is MNHNS and CDR2 is SASEGT. This CDR3 has 16 amino acids. CDR3 nucleotide sequence: TGTGCCAGCAGTGAAGCTCGGGAGATGAGGAGGGATCGGGTTTTCTTT. Its protein product is CASSEAREMRRDRVFF.

This clone was seen more than once but under ten times. The V call is TRBV2, the J call TRBJ1-1; tentatively, D is TRBD1 (5 bases). CDR1 is SNHLY, CDR2 FYNNEI, per germline. V lost 5 bases, J lost 5 bases, and 15 bases lay in between. The CDR3 is 14 residues long. Written as DNA, the CDR3 is TGTGCCAGCAGTATCTCGACAGTGGGTACTGAAGCTTTCTTT. Amino acid sequence: CASSISTVGTEAFF.

The gene calls are TRBV30 and TRBJ2-2; D ambiguous. The V gene lost 4 bases and the J gene lost 0 bases, with 9 bases spanning the gap. The CDR3 spans 14 residues. Germline V lookup: CDR1 GTSNPN, CDR2 SVGIG (reference sequence). CDR3 sequence: CAWNWATNTGELFF. The CDR3 nucleotides read TGTGCCTGGAATTGGGCTACGAACACCGGGGAGCTGTTTTTT.

The chain employs TRBV2 and TRBJ2-2, with 7 bases fitting TRBD1. Germline V CDR1 and CDR2: SNHLY, FYNNEI. Trimming cost V 4 bases and J 1 base; bases outside gene matches: 6. The CDR3 sequence is 16 residues long. CDR3 in amino acids: CASSVRGQMNTGELFF. The CDR3 coding sequence is TGTGCCAGCAGTGTAAGGGGACAGATGAACACCGGGGAGCTGTTTTTT.

The CDR3 spells CASRSDGLAVPGELFF. For the CDR3, the DNA is TGTGCCAGCAGATCCGACGGACTAGCGGTTCCCGGGGAGCTGTTTTTT. The J gene is TRBJ2-2, the V gene TRBV7-9; TRBD2 matches 10 bases. The CDR3 runs to 16 residues. V was pared by 6 bases and J by 6 bases, with 10 bases of the junction left unmatched. The germline V gene encodes CDR1 SEHNR and CDR2 FQNEAQ (reference sequence). The whole variable domain, remainder taken from reference TRBV7-9 and TRBJ2-2, is DTGVSQNPRHKITKRGQNVTFRCDPISEHNRLYWYRQTLGQGPEFLTYFQNEAQLEKSRLLSDRFSAERPKGSFSTLEIQRTEQGDSAMYLCASRSDGLAVPGELFFGEGSRLTVL.

The rearrangement uses TRBV19 and TRBJ1-1; 7 positions agree with TRBD1. The CDR3 contains 15 residues. CDR1 and CDR2 from the germline V gene are LNHDA and SQIVND (reference sequence). The trim removed 5 bases at V and 5 bases at J, leaving 11 bases unmatched. The CDR3 sequence is CASSAPPGGWTEAFF. CDR3 in DNA: TGTGCCAGTAGTGCTCCCCCAGGGGGATGGACTGAAGCTTTCTTT.

Here the CDR3 reads CASSDGSSLRAQHF. In nucleotides, the CDR3 is TGTGCCAGCAGTGATGGCAGTTCCCTTAGGGCCCAGCATTTT. This chain joins TRBV6-1 and TRBJ1-5; D is ambiguous. The germline V gene encodes CDR1 MNHNS and CDR2 SASEGT. The CDR3 has 14 amino acids. The V end lost 3 bases, the J end lost 11 bases, and 17 bases lay between the germline ends.

CDR3 in amino acids: CASSPNSRKHVSNQPQHF. The CDR3 region has the DNA TGTGCCAGCAGCCCCAATAGTAGAAAACACGTCAGCAATCAGCCCCAGCATTTT. The rearrangement joins TRBV7-6 to TRBJ1-5; D is uncertain. CDR3 length: 18 residues. V was shortened by 5 bases and J by 1 base, with 21 bases between the two germline ends. Per germline, CDR1 SGHVS and CDR2 FNYEAQ.

The chain is built from TRBV4-1 and TRBJ2-3; D is unclear. Deletions cut 5 bases from V and 7 bases from J, with 13 bases between. CDR3 size: 13 residues. Germline assignment: CDR1 MGHRA and CDR2 YSYEKL. CDR3 region: CASSRLEINTQYF. In DNA form, the CDR3 reads TGCGCCAGCAGCAGACTCGAGATAAATACGCAGTATTTT.

The rearrangement joins TRBV5-6 to TRBJ1-1, with 7 bases lining up with TRBD1. In germline, CDR1 is SGHDT, CDR2 YYEEEE. The J segment lost 1 base and the V segment lost 0 bases, leaving 0 bases of the junction unmatched. The CDR3 totals 14 residues. DNA of the CDR3: TGTGCCAGCAGCTTGGGGACAGGGAACACTGAAGCTTTCTTT. Encoded protein: CASSLGTGNTEAFF.

V gene TRBV2 combines with J gene TRBJ1-6, with 11 bases fitting TRBD1. J lost 7 bases, V lost 6 bases, and 2 bases had no gene match. This CDR3 contains 14 residues. Germline CDR1 and CDR2: SNHLY and FYNNEI. CDR3 in amino acids: CASRDRGLNSPLHF. The CDR3 nucleotides are TGTGCCAGCAGGGACAGGGGGCTAAATTCACCCCTCCACTTT.

The chain links TRBV4-3 to TRBJ2-2; D not certain. With 2 bases removed from V and 3 bases from J, the gap between germline ends came to 4 bases. The CDR3 loop spans 13 amino acids. In germline, CDR1 is LGHNA, CDR2 YSLEER. The CDR3 DNA is TGCGCCAGCAGCCAACGGGACACCGGGGAGCTGTTTTTT. It specifies CASSQRDTGELFF.

The chain uses TRBV6-1 and TRBJ2-4, with 11 bases that match TRBD1. The CDR3 spans 16 residues. CDR1 is MNHNS, CDR2 SASEGT, per germline. V dropped 2 bases and J dropped 6; count of bases not matched to a gene: 6. The CDR3: CASSELGQGAGNIQYF. CDR3 DNA: TGTGCCAGCAGTGAACTAGGACAGGGGGCAGGAAACATTCAGTACTTC.

The rearrangement uses TRBV4-2 and TRBJ1-2, with a weak D call TRBD1 (6 bases). CDR1 and CDR2 from the germline V gene are LGHNA and YNFKEQ. V was pared by 1 base and J by 2 bases, with 17 bases between. This CDR3 contains 17 residues. For the CDR3, the DNA is TGTGCCAGCAGCCAAGCTGGGCGGGGGGGCAGAAACTATGGCTACACCTTC. Translated: CASSQAGRGGRNYGYTF.

The genes are TRBV2 and TRBJ1-6, with TRBD1 as a possible D gene (5 bases). Trimming removed 6 bases at V and 8 bases at J, with 14 bases between. The CDR3 is 14 amino acids. CDR1 and CDR2 (germline): SNHLY, FYNNEI. For the CDR3, the DNA is TGTGCCAGCAGACGGACATCCCCTGATTCACCCCTCCACTTT. Its protein is CASRRTSPDSPLHF.

The chain joins TRBV6-1 to TRBJ2-7; TRBD1 matches 9 bases. Trimming at V came to 1 base and at J to 2 bases, leaving 6 bases not matched to a gene. Germline V gene data show CDR1 as MNHNS and CDR2 as SASEGT. This CDR3 has 16 residues. The CDR3 DNA is TGTGCCAGCAGTGAAGTATACAGACAGGGGGCCTACGAGCAGTACTTC. This codes for CASSEVYRQGAYEQYF.

The CDR3 DNA follows: TGTGCCAGCAGTAACCGGGCTTCCTACAATGAGCAGTTCTTC. It yields the protein CASSNRASYNEQFF. This rearrangement joins TRBV6-4 to TRBJ2-1; D gene unclear. Germline V gene data show CDR1 as MRHNA and CDR2 as SNTAGT. Trimming shortened V by 5 bases and J by 1 base, and 9 bases separated the two germline ends. This CDR3 comprises 14 residues.

The chain has TRBV7-2 and TRBJ1-2; tentative D call: TRBD1 (5 bases). Trimming removed 5 bases from V and 0 bases from J, with 16 bases in between. The CDR3 length is 16 residues. Germline V gene lookup returns CDR1 SGHTA and CDR2 FQGNSA. The CDR3 DNA sequence: TGTGCCAGCAGCCATCCTACAGGTTCAGCTAACTATGGCTACACCTTC. Its translation is CASSHPTGSANYGYTF. The full variable domain, in which reference TRBV7-2 and TRBJ1-2 provide the parts outside the CDR3, is GAGVSQSPSNKVTEKGKDVELRCDPISGHTALYWYRQSLGQGLEFLIYFQGNSAPDKSGLPSDRFSAERTGGSVSTLTIQRTQQEDSAVYLCASSHPTGSANYGYTFGSGTRLTVV.

J is TRBJ1-4 and V is TRBV30; 9 positions match TRBD1. The CDR3 covers 15 residues. Germline CDR1 GTSNPN, CDR2 SVGIG (reference sequence). The J segment lost 4 bases and the V segment lost 2 bases, leaving 5 bases of the junction unmatched. The CDR3 bases are TGTGCCTGGAGTCCTCCGACAGGGGGTAATGAAAAACTGTTTTTT. Its protein product is CAWSPPTGGNEKLFF.